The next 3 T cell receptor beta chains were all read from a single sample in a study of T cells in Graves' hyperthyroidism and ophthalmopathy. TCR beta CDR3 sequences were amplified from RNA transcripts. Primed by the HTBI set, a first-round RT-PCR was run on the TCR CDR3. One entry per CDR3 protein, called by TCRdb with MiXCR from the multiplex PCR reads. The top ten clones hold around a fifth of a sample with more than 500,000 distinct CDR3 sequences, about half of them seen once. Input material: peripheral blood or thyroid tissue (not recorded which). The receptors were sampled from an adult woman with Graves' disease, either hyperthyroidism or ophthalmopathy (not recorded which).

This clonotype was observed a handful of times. As DNA, the CDR3 is TGCAGCGTTGAAGGGATGAACACTGAAGCTTTCTTT. Translating it yields CSVEGMNTEAFF. The chain employs TRBV29-1 and TRBJ1-1; D is ambiguous. CDR1 SQVTM and CDR2 ANQGSEA come from the germline V gene. The CDR3 is made up of 12 amino acids. V was trimmed by 1 base and J by 0 bases, leaving 3 bases between them.

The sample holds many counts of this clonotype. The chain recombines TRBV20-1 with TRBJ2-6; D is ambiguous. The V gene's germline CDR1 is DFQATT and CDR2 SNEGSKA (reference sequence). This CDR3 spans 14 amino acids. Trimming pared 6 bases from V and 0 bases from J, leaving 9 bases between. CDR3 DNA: TGCAGTGCGTACCCTAGCTCTGGGGCCAACGTCCTGACTTTC. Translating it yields CSAYPSSGANVLTF.

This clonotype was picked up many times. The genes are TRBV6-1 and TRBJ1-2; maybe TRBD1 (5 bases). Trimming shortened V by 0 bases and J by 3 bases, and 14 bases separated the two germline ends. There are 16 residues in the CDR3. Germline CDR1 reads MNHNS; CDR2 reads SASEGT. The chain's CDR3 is CASSEAVRQPYYGYTF. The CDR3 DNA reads TGTGCCAGCAGTGAAGCGGTTCGACAGCCATACTATGGCTACACCTTC.